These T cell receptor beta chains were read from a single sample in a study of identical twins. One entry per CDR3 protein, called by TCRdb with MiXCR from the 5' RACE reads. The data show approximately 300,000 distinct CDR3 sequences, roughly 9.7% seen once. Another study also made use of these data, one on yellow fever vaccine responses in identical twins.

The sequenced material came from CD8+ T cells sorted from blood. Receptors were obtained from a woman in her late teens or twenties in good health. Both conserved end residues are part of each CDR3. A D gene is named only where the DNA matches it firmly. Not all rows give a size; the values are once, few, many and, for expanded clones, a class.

TGTGCCAGCTCACCACCCGCCAGCCAAGAGACCCAGTACTTC CASSPPASQETQYF TRBV18 many TRBJ2-5 -
TGCGCCAGCAGCTTGGACGCTTCCGTCGGGGCAGGCGAGCAGTACTTC CASSLDASVGAGEQYF TRBV5-1 - TRBJ2-7 -
TGTGCCAGCAGTTACTCGTTTGGCCGGGAGACCCAGTACTTC CASSYSFGRETQYF TRBV6-5 - TRBJ2-5 -
TGTGCCAGCAGCCAGAAGTTAGGGGGCTTTAGGAACACTGAAGCTTTCTTT CASSQKLGGFRNTEAFF TRBV4-2 few TRBJ1-1 TRBD1
TGCGCCAGCAGCTCTGACCTGTGGGAGACCCAGTACTTC CASSSDLWETQYF TRBV5-1 many TRBJ2-5 -
TGCGCCAGCAGCTTCCAGGGAGGTAATTCCGGGGAGCTGTTTTTT CASSFQGGNSGELFF TRBV5-1 many TRBJ2-2 -
TGCAGTGCAAATACCGGGACAGGGGATTCAGATACGCAGTATTTT CSANTGTGDSDTQYF TRBV20-1 few TRBJ2-3 TRBD1
TGTGCCAGCAGCCACAATAAGGGTCTCGTGCGTTCCTACAATGAGCAGTTCTTC CASSHNKGLVRSYNEQFF TRBV4-2 - TRBJ2-1 -
TGTGCCAGCAGTATATCCGGGACCCGCGACGAGCAGTACTTC CASSISGTRDEQYF TRBV6-2/TRBV6-3 many TRBJ2-7 -
TGTGCCAGCAGTTATTTCAAGGGATTGGAAGGAGCTTTCTTT CASSYFKGLEGAFF TRBV6-2/TRBV6-3 many TRBJ1-1 -
TGTGCCAGCAGCTTATCCACGCCTGGGAGTAGTCGGGAGACCCAGTACTTC CASSLSTPGSSRETQYF TRBV7-6 few TRBJ2-5 -
TGCGCCAGCAGCCAAGCCACGTTGACCTACGAGCAGTACTTC CASSQATLTYEQYF TRBV4-1 few TRBJ2-7 -
TGTGCCAGCAGCCGAAATTCAGGCAACACTGAAGCTTTCTTT CASSRNSGNTEAFF TRBV9 few TRBJ1-1 -
TGTGCCAGCAGCCAGGGGAGCCCTGAAGCTTTCTTT CASSQGSPEAFF TRBV7-2 many TRBJ1-1 -
TGTGCCAGCAGCCGCCCCCTGGAGGGGGAGAACTATGGCTACACCTTC CASSRPLEGENYGYTF TRBV7-9 many TRBJ1-2 -
TGTGCCTGGAGTGTGTGCAGCACGAACACCGGGGAGCTGTTTTTT CAWSVCSTNTGELFF TRBV30 - TRBJ2-2 -
TGCAGCACGCTCCGGGACGCCGTTGAAGCTTTCTTT CSTLRDAVEAFF TRBV29-1 many TRBJ1-1 -
TGTGCCAGCAGCGCCCGGGACGTAGAGACCCAGTACTTC CASSARDVETQYF TRBV7-9 many TRBJ2-5 -
TGTGCCAGCAGCCAAGAGGAGCAGGGGCGGGAGACCCAGTACTTC CASSQEEQGRETQYF TRBV3-1 - TRBJ2-5 -
TGTGCCAGCAGCCCCGGGCTCGCGGGGCTCACCGGGGAGCTGTTTTTT CASSPGLAGLTGELFF TRBV5-6 - TRBJ2-2 -
TGTGCCAGCAGAAACCCGGCGGCTGAAGCTTTCTTT CASRNPAAEAFF TRBV7-9 few TRBJ1-1 -
TGCAGTGCTAGGGCGGTGGGCAGGGTCTCCTACGAGCAGTACTTC CSARAVGRVSYEQYF TRBV20-1 - TRBJ2-7 -
TGTGCCAGCAGCCTCCCCGACAGGGAGATAGAAGAGACCCAGTACTTC CASSLPDREIEETQYF TRBV7-2 many TRBJ2-5 TRBD1
TGCGCCAGCAGCCAAGATACGGGAGGGCCGGAGAATGAGCAGTTCTTC CASSQDTGGPENEQFF TRBV4-3 many TRBJ2-1 TRBD2
TGTGCCAGCAGCCTTGCGGGGGGGGCGAGGTATGGCTACACCTTC CASSLAGGARYGYTF TRBV27 few TRBJ1-2 -
TGTGCCAGCAGTCCATGGACAGGGGTGACAGATACGCAGTATTTT CASSPWTGVTDTQYF TRBV27 - TRBJ2-3 TRBD1
TGTGCCAGCAGCTTACTGGCAGGGGAGGACTATGGCTACACCTTC CASSLLAGEDYGYTF TRBV13 few TRBJ1-2 -
TGTGCCACCAGCAGAGGGCCGGCCTCACCCCTCCACTTT CATSRGPASPLHF TRBV15 - TRBJ1-6 -
TGTGCCAGCAGTTACTCTCGGACACCCTTGAACACTGAAGCTTTCTTT CASSYSRTPLNTEAFF TRBV6-5 few TRBJ1-1 -
TGTGCCAGCAGGATGGGGACGGACACTGAAGCTTTCTTT CASRMGTDTEAFF TRBV6-1 few TRBJ1-1 -
TGCAGCGTTGAAGTCGCGACTAGCGGGGGGGCCTGGACAGATACGCAGTATTTT CSVEVATSGGAWTDTQYF TRBV29-1 - TRBJ2-3 TRBD2
TGTGCCAGCAGTCCAACACAGGACGGGACAGATACGCAGTATTTT CASSPTQDGTDTQYF TRBV27 few TRBJ2-3 -
TGTGCCAGCTCCCTTAGGGAGGGGGTACAAGAGACCCAGTACTTC CASSLREGVQETQYF TRBV12-3/TRBV12-4 few TRBJ2-5 -
TGCAGTGCTAGGTACACCGGGGAGCTGTTTTTT CSARYTGELFF TRBV20-1 few TRBJ2-2 -
TGTGCCAGCAGCTCAGGACAGGGGGAAAACACAGATACGCAGTATTTT CASSSGQGENTDTQYF TRBV7-9 few TRBJ2-3 TRBD1
TGTGCCACCAGTGAACCCGACAGGGGATGGGAGGGCTACACCTTC CATSEPDRGWEGYTF TRBV24-1 few TRBJ1-2 TRBD1
TGTGCCAGCAGCCAAGTTCAGCGGGCGGTCTACAATGAGCAGTTCTTC CASSQVQRAVYNEQFF TRBV4-2 - TRBJ2-1 -
TGTGCCTGGAGTTTTAGCACAGATACGCAGTATTTT CAWSFSTDTQYF TRBV30 few TRBJ2-3 -
TGTGCCAGCAGCTTTGCCCCCTCTGACGAGCAGTACTTC CASSFAPSDEQYF TRBV7-9 - TRBJ2-7 -
TGTGCCAGCTCACCGACAACTAGCGGGAGTACGTACGAGCAGTACTTC CASSPTTSGSTYEQYF TRBV18 - TRBJ2-7 TRBD2
TGCAGTGCTAGAGACCCCGACAGGATAAATAACTATGGCTACACCTTC CSARDPDRINNYGYTF TRBV20-1 - TRBJ1-2 -
TGCGCCAGCAGCGAAATAGGGGGCACAGATACGCAGTATTTT CASSEIGGTDTQYF TRBV4-1 few TRBJ2-3 -
TGCAGTGCTAGAGATTATCAATCTAGCACAGATACGCAGTATTTT CSARDYQSSTDTQYF TRBV20-1 many TRBJ2-3 -
TGTGCCACCAGTGATTCGATGGGGACTTCGAACACCGGGGAGCTGTTTTTT CATSDSMGTSNTGELFF TRBV24-1 many TRBJ2-2 -
TGTGCCATCAGTGAGTCGAGCACGGCTAGCACAGATACGCAGTATTTT CAISESSTASTDTQYF TRBV10-3 few TRBJ2-3 -
TGCGCCAGCCGACTAGCGGGAAACAATGAGCAGTTCTTC CASRLAGNNEQFF TRBV5-1 many TRBJ2-1 TRBD2
TGTGCCAGCAGCTTAGGACTTAACTCGGTCGGTGAGCAGTTCTTC CASSLGLNSVGEQFF TRBV5-4 - TRBJ2-1 -
TGCGCCAGCAGCCAGATTGGACTAGCGGACAGCTCCTACAATGAGCAGTTCTTC CASSQIGLADSSYNEQFF TRBV4-1 - TRBJ2-1 TRBD2
TGTGCCAGCAGCCAAGGGGGACTAGCGGAAACAGATACGCAGTATTTT CASSQGGLAETDTQYF TRBV4-2 - TRBJ2-3 TRBD2
TGTGCCAGCAGGCCTTATGGCGAAGAGCAGTACTTC CASRPYGEEQYF TRBV7-9 many TRBJ2-7 -
TGTGCCAGCAGCGAGGGAGACTCAACTAATGAAAAACTGTTTTTT CASSEGDSTNEKLFF TRBV7-9 - TRBJ1-4 -